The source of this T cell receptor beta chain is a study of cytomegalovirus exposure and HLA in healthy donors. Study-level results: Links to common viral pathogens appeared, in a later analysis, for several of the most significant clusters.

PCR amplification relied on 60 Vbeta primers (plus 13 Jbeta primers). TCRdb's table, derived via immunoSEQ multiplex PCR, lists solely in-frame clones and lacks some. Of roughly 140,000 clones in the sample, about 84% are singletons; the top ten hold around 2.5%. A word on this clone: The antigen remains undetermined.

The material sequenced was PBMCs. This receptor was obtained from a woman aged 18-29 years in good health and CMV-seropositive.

CDR3 region: CASSYPQGEAAFF. The DNA of the CDR3 is TGTGCCAGCAGTTACCCGCAGGGGGAAGCGGCTTTCTTT. The V call is TRBV6-5, the J call TRBJ1-1, with 7 bases aligning to TRBD1. This CDR3 comprises 13 residues. CDR1 MNHEY and CDR2 SVGAGI come from the germline V gene. V was clipped by 2 bases and J by 11 bases; unmatched bases: 8.